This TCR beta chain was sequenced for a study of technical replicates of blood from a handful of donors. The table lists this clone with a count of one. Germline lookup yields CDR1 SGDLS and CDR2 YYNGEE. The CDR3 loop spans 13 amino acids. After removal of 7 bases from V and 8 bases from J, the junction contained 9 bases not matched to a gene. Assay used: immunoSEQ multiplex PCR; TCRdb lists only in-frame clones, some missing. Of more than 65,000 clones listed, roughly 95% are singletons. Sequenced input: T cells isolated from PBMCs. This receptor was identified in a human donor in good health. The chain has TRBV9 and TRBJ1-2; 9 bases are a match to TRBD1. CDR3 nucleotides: TGTGCCAGCGGAGACAGGGGGACTTGGGGCTACACCTTC. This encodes CASGDRGTWGYTF.